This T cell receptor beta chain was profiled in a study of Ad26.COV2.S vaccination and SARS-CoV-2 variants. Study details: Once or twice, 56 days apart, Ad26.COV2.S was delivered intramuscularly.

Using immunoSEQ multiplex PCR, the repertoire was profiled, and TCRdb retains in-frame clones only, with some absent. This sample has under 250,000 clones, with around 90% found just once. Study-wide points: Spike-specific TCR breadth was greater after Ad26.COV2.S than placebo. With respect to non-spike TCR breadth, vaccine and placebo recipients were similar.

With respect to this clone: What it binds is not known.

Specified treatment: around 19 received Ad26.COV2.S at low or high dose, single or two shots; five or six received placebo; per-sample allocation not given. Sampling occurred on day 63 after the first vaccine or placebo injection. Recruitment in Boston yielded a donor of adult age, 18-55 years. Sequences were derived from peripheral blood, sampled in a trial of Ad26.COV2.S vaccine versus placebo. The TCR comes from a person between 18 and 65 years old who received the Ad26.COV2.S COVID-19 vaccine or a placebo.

Here the CDR3 reads CASSSPGLAGGRSGELFF. In DNA form, the CDR3 reads TGTGCCAGCAGCTCCCCGGGACTAGCGGGGGGGCGTTCCGGGGAGCTGTTTTTT. The chain is built from TRBV5-4 and TRBJ2-2; TRBD2 agrees at 16 bases. This CDR3 spans 18 amino acids. V lost 3 bases to trimming and J lost 6 bases; unmatched junction nucleotides: 8. The V gene's germline CDR1 is SGHNT and CDR2 YYREEE (reference sequence).